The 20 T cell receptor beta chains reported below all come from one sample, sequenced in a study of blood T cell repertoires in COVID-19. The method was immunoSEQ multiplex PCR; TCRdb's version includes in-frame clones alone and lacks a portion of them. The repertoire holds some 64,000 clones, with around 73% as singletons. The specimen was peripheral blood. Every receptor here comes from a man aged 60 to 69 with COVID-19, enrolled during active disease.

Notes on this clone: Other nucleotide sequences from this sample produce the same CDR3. CDR3 in amino acids: CASSSQGNTEAFF. The CDR3 nucleotides are TGCGCCAGCAGCTCACAGGGAAACACTGAAGCTTTCTTT. The rearrangement links TRBV5-1 to TRBJ1-1, with a weak D call TRBD1 (6 bases). This CDR3 contains 13 residues. The germline V and J ends were trimmed by 3 bases and 2 bases, with 8 bases remaining between them. Germline V gene data show CDR1 as SGHRS and CDR2 as YFSETQ.

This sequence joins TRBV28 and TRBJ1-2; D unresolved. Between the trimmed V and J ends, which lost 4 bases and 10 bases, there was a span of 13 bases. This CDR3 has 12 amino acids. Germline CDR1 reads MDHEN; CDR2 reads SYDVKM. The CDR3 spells CASSSRHRDYTF. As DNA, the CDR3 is TGTGCCAGCAGTTCCAGACACCGGGACTACACCTTC.

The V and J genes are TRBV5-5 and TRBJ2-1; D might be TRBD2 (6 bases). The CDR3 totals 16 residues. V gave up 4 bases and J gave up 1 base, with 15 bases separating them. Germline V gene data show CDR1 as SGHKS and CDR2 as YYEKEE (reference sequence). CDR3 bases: TGTGCCAGCAGCCCTGATCCGGGAGCGTCCTACAATGAGCAGTTCTTC. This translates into CASSPDPGASYNEQFF.

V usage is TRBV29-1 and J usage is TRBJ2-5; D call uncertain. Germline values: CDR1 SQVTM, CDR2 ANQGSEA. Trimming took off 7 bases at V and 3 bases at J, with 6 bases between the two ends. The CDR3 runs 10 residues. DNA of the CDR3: TGCAGCGCGGCGGAAGAGACCCAGTACTTC. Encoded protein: CSAAEETQYF.

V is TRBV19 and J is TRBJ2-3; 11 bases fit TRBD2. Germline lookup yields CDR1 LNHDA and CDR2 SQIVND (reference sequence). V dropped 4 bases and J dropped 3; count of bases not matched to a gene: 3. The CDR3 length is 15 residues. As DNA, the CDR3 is TGTGCCAGTAGTACGACTAGCGGGAAGACAGATACGCAGTATTTT. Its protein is CASSTTSGKTDTQYF.

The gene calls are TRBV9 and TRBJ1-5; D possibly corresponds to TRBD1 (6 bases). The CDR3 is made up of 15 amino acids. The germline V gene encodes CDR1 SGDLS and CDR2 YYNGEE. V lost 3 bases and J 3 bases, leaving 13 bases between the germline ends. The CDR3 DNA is TGTGCCAGCAGCGCGGGGGGGGGCAACAATCAGCCCCAGCATTTT. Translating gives CASSAGGGNNQPQHF.

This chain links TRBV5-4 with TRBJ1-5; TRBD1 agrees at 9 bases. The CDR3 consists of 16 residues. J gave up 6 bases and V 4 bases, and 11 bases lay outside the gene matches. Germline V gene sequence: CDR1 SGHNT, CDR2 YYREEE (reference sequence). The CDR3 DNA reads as TGTGCCAGCAGCACCGGAGGGGGACAGGGAGGTCAGCCCCAGCATTTT. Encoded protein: CASSTGGGQGGQPQHF.

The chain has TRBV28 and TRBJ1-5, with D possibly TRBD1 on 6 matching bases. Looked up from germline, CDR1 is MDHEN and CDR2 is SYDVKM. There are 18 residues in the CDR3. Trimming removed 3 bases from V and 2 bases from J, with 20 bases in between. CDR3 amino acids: CASSFSGTQGLGNQPQHF. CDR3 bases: TGTGCCAGCAGTTTTTCCGGGACACAAGGGCTGGGCAATCAGCCCCAGCATTTT.

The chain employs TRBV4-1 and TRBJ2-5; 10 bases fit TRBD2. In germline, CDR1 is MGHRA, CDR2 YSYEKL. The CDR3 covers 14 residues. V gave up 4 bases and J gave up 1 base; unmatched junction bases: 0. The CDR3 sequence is CASSRTSGQETQYF. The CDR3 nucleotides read TGCGCCAGCAGCCGGACTAGCGGCCAAGAGACCCAGTACTTC.

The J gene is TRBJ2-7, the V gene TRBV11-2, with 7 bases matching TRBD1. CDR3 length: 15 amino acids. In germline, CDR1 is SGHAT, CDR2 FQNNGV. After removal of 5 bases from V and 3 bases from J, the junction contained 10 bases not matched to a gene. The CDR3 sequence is CASSDNRGTFYEQYF. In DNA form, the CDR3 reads TGTGCCAGCAGCGACAACAGGGGTACTTTCTACGAGCAGTACTTC.

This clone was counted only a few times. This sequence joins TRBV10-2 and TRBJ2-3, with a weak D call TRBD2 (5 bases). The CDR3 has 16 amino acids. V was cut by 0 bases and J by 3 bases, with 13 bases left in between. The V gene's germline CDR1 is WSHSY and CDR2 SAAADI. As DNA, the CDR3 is TGCGCCAGCAGTGAGTCGATTCGCGGAGGAACAGATACGCAGTATTTT. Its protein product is CASSESIRGGTDTQYF.

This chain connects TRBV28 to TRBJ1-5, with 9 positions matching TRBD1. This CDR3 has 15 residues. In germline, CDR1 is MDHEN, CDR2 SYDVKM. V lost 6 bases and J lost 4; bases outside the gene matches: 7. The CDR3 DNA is TGTGCCAGCAGGTTGGACAGGGGACCAAATCAGCCCCAGCATTTT. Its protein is CASRLDRGPNQPQHF.

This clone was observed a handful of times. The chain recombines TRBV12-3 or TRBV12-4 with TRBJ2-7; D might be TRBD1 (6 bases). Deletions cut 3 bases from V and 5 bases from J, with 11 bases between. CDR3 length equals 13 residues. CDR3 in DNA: TGTGCCAGCAGTTTTTCAGGGGTGGACGAGCAGTACTTC. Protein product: CASSFSGVDEQYF.

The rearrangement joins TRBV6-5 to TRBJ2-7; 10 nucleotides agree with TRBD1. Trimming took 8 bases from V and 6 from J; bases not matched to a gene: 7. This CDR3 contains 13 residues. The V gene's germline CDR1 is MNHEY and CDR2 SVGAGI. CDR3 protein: CASFDRGQGEQYF. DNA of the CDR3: TGTGCCAGCTTCGACAGGGGGCAGGGCGAGCAGTACTTC.

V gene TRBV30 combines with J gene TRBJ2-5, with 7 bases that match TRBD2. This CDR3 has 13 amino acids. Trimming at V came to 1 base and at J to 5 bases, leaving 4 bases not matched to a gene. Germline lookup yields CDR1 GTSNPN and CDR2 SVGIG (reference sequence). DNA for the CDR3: TGTGCCTGGAGTGGGAAGGGAGGGGAGACCCAGTACTTC. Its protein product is CAWSGKGGETQYF.

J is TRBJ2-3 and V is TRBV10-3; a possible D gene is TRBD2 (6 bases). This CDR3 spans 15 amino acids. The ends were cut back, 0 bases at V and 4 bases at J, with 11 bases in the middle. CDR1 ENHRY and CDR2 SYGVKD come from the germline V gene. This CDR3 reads CAISESNWGADTQYF. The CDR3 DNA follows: TGTGCCATCAGTGAGTCAAACTGGGGGGCAGATACGCAGTATTTT.

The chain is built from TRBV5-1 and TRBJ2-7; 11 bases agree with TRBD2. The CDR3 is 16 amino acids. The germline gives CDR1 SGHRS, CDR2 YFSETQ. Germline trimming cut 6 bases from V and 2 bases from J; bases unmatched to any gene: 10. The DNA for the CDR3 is TGCGCCAGCACCCCGCCGGGACTAGCGGATACCTACGAGCAGTACTTC. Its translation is CASTPPGLADTYEQYF.

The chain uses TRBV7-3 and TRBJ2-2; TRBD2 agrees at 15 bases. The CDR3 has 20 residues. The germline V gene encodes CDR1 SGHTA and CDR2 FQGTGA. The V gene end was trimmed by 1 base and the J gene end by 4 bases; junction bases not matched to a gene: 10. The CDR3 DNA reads TGTGCCAGCAGCTTAAGGCGGGGACTAGCGGGGGGTTCTATCACCGGGGAGCTGTTTTTT. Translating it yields CASSLRRGLAGGSITGELFF.

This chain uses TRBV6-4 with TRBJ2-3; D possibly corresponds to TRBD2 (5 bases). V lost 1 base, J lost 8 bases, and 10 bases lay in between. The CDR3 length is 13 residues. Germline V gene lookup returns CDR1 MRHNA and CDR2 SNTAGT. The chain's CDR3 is CASSDWVRGTQYF. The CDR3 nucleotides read TGTGCCAGCAGTGACTGGGTCCGGGGTACGCAGTATTTT.

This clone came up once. This CDR3 is CASSSTGSGKGYTF. CDR3 DNA sequence: TGCGCCAGCAGCTCAACCGGGTCCGGAAAAGGCTACACCTTC. The rearrangement uses TRBV5-1 and TRBJ1-2; no firm D call. Germline V CDR1 and CDR2: SGHRS, YFSETQ. The CDR3 is made up of 14 amino acids. Trimming stripped 3 bases from V and 8 bases from J, with 17 bases between.